The rows below give T cell receptor beta chains drawn from one sample of a study of human T cells and chemical hapten exposure. TCRdb reanalysed the 5' RACE reads using MiXCR and keeps one entry per CDR3 protein. The sample holds 95,000 to 120,000 distinct CDR3 sequences, approximately 20% seen once. The receptors were gathered from a human donor in good health. Each CDR3 is given with its conserved first and last residue. The D gene is left open where the match is weak. Rows may omit the clone size; those that give it use once, few, many or a size class.

v_call	j_call	d_call	clone_size	cdr3_aa	cdr3_nt
TRBV10-2	TRBJ2-1	TRBD2	-	CASSPGLAGGPSGEQFF	TGCGCCAGCAGTCCGGGACTAGCGGGAGGTCCGTCTGGTGAGCAGTTCTTC
TRBV10-3	TRBJ2-1	TRBD2	few	CAVSIREAGEQFF	TGTGCTGTCTCGATACGGGAGGCAGGGGAGCAGTTCTTC
TRBV5-1	TRBJ1-1	-	once	CASSLVQSNTEAFF	TGCGCCAGCAGCTTGGTGCAATCGAACACTGAAGCTTTCTTT
TRBV30	TRBJ2-7	-	few	CAWSDSYEQYF	TGTGCCTGGAGTGACAGCTACGAGCAGTACTTC
TRBV2	TRBJ1-1	TRBD1	-	CASSGTGAGTEAFF	TGTGCCAGCAGTGGAACAGGGGCTGGCACTGAAGCTTTCTTT
TRBV12-5	TRBJ2-5	-	-	CASSPGGGRSQETQYF	TGTGCCAGCAGTCCAGGTGGGGGACGGTCCCAAGAGACCCAGTACTTC
TRBV28	TRBJ1-4	TRBD1	-	CASNRGQGKLFF	TGTGCCAGCAACAGGGGGCAAGGAAAACTGTTTTTT
TRBV28	TRBJ1-6	-	-	CASTEPRESGSPLHF	TGTGCCAGCACCGAACCGAGGGAGTCGGGTTCACCCCTCCACTTT
TRBV28	TRBJ2-3	-	-	CASSFTPTDTQYF	TGTGCCAGCAGTTTCACACCCACAGATACGCAGTATTTT
TRBV20-1	TRBJ1-1	-	few	CSAGQVNTEAFF	TGCAGTGCTGGTCAGGTGAACACTGAAGCTTTCTTT
TRBV7-9	TRBJ2-3	TRBD2	-	CASSGGLAGGDTQYF	TGTGCCAGCTCCGGCGGACTAGCGGGAGGGGATACGCAGTATTTT
TRBV11-2	TRBJ1-4	-	-	CATAGENNEKLFF	TGTGCCACTGCCGGGGAAAATAATGAAAAACTGTTTTTT
TRBV4-1	TRBJ1-2	TRBD1	-	CASSLGQGASRYGYTF	TGCGCCAGCAGCCTCGGACAGGGGGCGTCCCGCTATGGCTACACCTTC
TRBV9	TRBJ1-1	TRBD1	-	CASSVKQGSTEAFF	TGTGCCAGCAGCGTAAAACAGGGGTCCACTGAAGCTTTCTTT
TRBV4-1	TRBJ2-5	-	few	CASSPKKGGRPLQETQYF	TGCGCCAGCAGCCCCAAAAAGGGAGGACGGCCACTGCAAGAGACCCAGTACTTC
TRBV19	TRBJ2-7	-	-	CASSPSTGYEQYF	TGTGCCAGTAGCCCTTCAACAGGGTACGAGCAGTACTTC
TRBV5-1	TRBJ2-7	-	few	CASSGDGLLGQYF	TGCGCCAGCAGCGGGGACGGGCTCCTGGGGCAGTACTTC
TRBV29-1	TRBJ2-3	-	-	CSVGTTRSTDTQYF	TGCAGCGTCGGGACGACACGGAGCACAGATACGCAGTATTTT
TRBV28	TRBJ1-2	-	few	CASSSSTVTYGYTF	-
TRBV6-2/TRBV6-3	TRBJ2-1	-	-	CASSQNPRDHYNEQFF	TGTGCCAGCAGTCAAAACCCCCGTGACCACTACAATGAGCAGTTCTTC
TRBV2	TRBJ1-5	-	few	CASSVSAQPQHF	TGTGCCAGCAGTGTCTCAGCACAGCCCCAGCATTTT
TRBV10-3	TRBJ2-1	TRBD2	-	CAISESVLGLDNEQFF	TGTGCCATCAGTGAGTCGGTTCTTGGACTAGACAATGAGCAGTTCTTC
TRBV12-3/TRBV12-4	TRBJ2-3	TRBD1	-	CASSYQGAADTQYF	TGTGCCAGCAGTTACCAGGGGGCAGCGGATACGCAGTATTTT
TRBV12-3/TRBV12-4	TRBJ1-3	-	many	CASSLTGNTIYF	TGTGCCAGCTCCCTAACTGGAAACACCATATATTTT
TRBV7-3	TRBJ2-1	-	-	CASSLSRGSGEQFF	TGTGCCAGCAGCTTGAGTCGAGGTTCGGGAGAGCAGTTCTTC
TRBV29-1	TRBJ1-1	-	few	CSVPLVGGNTEAFF	TGCAGCGTTCCATTGGTAGGGGGGAACACTGAAGCTTTCTTT
TRBV6-5	TRBJ2-2	TRBD2	few	CASSYQYGLAGVRAGELFF	TGTGCCAGCAGTTACCAGTATGGACTAGCGGGAGTAAGGGCCGGGGAGCTGTTTTTT
TRBV20-1	TRBJ2-7	TRBD1	-	CSAKSTGWDYEQYF	TGCAGTGCCAAATCGACAGGGTGGGACTACGAGCAGTACTTC
TRBV5-4	TRBJ2-3	-	once	CASSPTPGADTQYF	TGTGCCAGCAGCCCGACTCCTGGGGCAGATACGCAGTATTTT
TRBV28	TRBJ2-7	TRBD2	few	CASRPSGRDEQYF	TGTGCCAGCAGGCCTAGCGGGAGAGATGAGCAGTACTTC
TRBV13	TRBJ1-3	-	-	CASSPLPGNTIYF	TGTGCCAGCAGCCCACTTCCTGGAAACACCATATATTTT
TRBV5-5	TRBJ2-7	TRBD2	few	CASSLGLAESSYEQYF	TGTGCCAGCAGCTTGGGGCTAGCGGAAAGCTCCTACGAGCAGTACTTC
TRBV11-2	TRBJ1-1	-	-	CASSLDLAVNTEAFF	TGTGCCAGCAGCTTAGATCTGGCAGTGAACACTGAAGCTTTCTTT
TRBV28	TRBJ1-4	TRBD1	-	CASSSGTVNEKLFF	TGTGCCAGCAGTTCCGGGACAGTTAATGAAAAACTGTTTTTT
TRBV12-3/TRBV12-4	TRBJ2-3	-	few	CATSRDSPTDTQYF	TGTGCCACCAGTCGCGACTCCCCCACAGATACGCAGTATTTT
TRBV3-1	TRBJ1-6	TRBD1	-	CASSRLTGKNSPLHF	TGTGCCAGCAGCCGCCTGACAGGGAAAAATTCACCCCTCCACTTT
TRBV27	TRBJ1-6	-	few	CASRLRQIYNSPLHF	TGTGCCAGCAGGCTCCGGCAGATCTATAATTCACCCCTCCACTTT
TRBV28	TRBJ2-7	TRBD1	few	CASNQHRGPYEQYF	TGTGCCAGCAACCAACACAGGGGACCCTACGAGCAGTACTTC
TRBV29-1	TRBJ2-1	-	-	CSTGKQKSYNEQFF	TGCAGCACGGGGAAGCAGAAGTCCTACAATGAGCAGTTCTTC
TRBV9	TRBJ2-2	-	few	CASSVARKNTGELFF	TGTGCCAGCAGCGTTGCCAGAAAGAACACCGGGGAGCTGTTTTTT
TRBV6-5	TRBJ2-3	-	-	CASSSIRDTRTDTQYF	TGTGCCAGCAGTTCCATTCGGGACACCCGCACAGATACGCAGTATTTT
TRBV6-5	TRBJ2-6	TRBD2	few	CASRTSIATGANVLTF	TGTGCCAGCAGGACTAGCATAGCAACTGGGGCCAACGTCCTGACTTTC
TRBV28	TRBJ2-3	-	-	CASSVRTALVDTQYF	TGTGCCAGCAGTGTCAGGACAGCCCTAGTGGATACGCAGTATTTT
TRBV29-1	TRBJ2-7	TRBD1	few	CSVAGQGFEQYF	TGCAGCGTTGCAGGACAGGGGTTCGAGCAGTACTTC
TRBV25-1	TRBJ2-7	-	-	CASSEWEGEQYF	TGTGCCAGCAGTGAATGGGAAGGCGAGCAGTACTTC
TRBV7-9	TRBJ2-1	-	few	CASSFPGNEQFF	TGTGCCAGCAGCTTCCCTGGGAATGAGCAGTTCTTC